This T cell receptor beta chain derives from a study of CD8+CD57+ T cells in acquired aplastic anemia (dated by TCRdb to 2016 to 2019). Regarding the study in general: CD8+CD57+ expansion was defined as frequency above the mean frequency observed in healthy subjects. The study at large found these results: Around 30 CD8+ CDR3 sequences were shared between patients and controls but appeared highly expressed in patients and within their immunodominant clones. No significant difference in CD8+ Simpson's diversity was found between patients and healthy controls (P=0.060). In patients, decreased diversity was observed in CD8+CD57+ cells compared with total CD4+ and CD8+ cell pools.

The germline V gene supplies CDR1 SQVTM and CDR2 ANQGSEA. The CDR3 runs 13 residues from the cysteine to the phenylalanine. Here the CDR3 DNA is all that survives: 39 bases in frame from base 1. The germline ends are 12 bases apart after V is trimmed by 2 bases and J by 7 bases. Patients chosen for sequencing had shown expansion of CD8+CD57+ cells by flow cytometry. For 2 of the 12 patients who had sufficient cells, CD8+CD57+ effector memory cells were also sequenced. Every patient had a diagnosis of severe acquired aplastic anemia based on International Study of Aplastic Anemia and Agranulocytosis and Camitta criteria. No therapy had been received by the patients at the time of blood sampling. CD8+CD57+ cells were bead-enriched, yielding a mean of about 1.5 ug of DNA. The study deep-sequenced TCR repertoires of sorted CD4+ and CD8+ blood T cells from severe aplastic anemia patients and healthy subjects. Patients were enrolled under clinicaltrials.gov protocols 00001620, 01623167, 00001397, 00071045, 00081523 and 00961064 in the USA. Ficoll-Paque density gradient centrifugation was used to isolate peripheral blood mononuclear cells.

Profiling of TCR beta VDJ combinations and CDR3 sequences used genomic DNA as the template. TCR repertoire sequencing was run on an Illumina HiSeq 2000. Per the source publication's procedure: Repertoires were assessed using TRBV/TRBJ rearrangement plots, CDR3 size and DJ length profiles, and Simpson's diversity index. The most abundant DNA sequence in the deep sequencing data was defined as the immunodominant clone. CDR3 amino acid sequences were screened for sharing across subjects and compared with published repertoires and the VDJdb database. TCRdb handled the public reads itself, with Q25 trimming in fastp and clone calling in MiXCR, and kept productive beta chains. CDR3 protein sequences are deduplicated, and each keeps its most common genes and DNA. Clone size and V and J calls follow TCRdb, not the original study. The sample table shows around 17,000 distinct CDR3 sequences, and about 40% are seen once. The ten biggest clones cover about 86% of the sample.

This clonotype was found many times. The clone's antigen remains unknown. Qualities for individual bases were not recorded, and no much larger clone is one base off. The receptor chain draws on TRBV29-1 and TRBJ2-1; tentative D gene TRBD2, with 6 bases matching. The TCR was taken from a human donor with aplastic anemia. Sequencing input: CD8+CD57+ T cells sorted from PBMCs. The cell subset or site label for this specimen denotes: bead-enriched CD8+CD57+ effector memory T cells from SAA patients. The sequenced DNA is TGCAGCGTTGAACAAGCGGGTCCTAATGAGCAGTTCTTC. Its protein product is CSVEQAGPNEQFF.